The 29 T cell receptor beta chains reported below all come from one sample, sequenced in a study of CD8 T cells in Susac syndrome. With random hexamers, reverse transcription was performed on roughly 0.5 to 1 ug of RNA. TCRdb re-analysed the immunoSEQ multiplex PCR reads in MiXCR, keeping a single row per CDR3 protein. The sample contains over 15,000 distinct CDR3 sequences, about 95% of which appear only once. Sequenced input: CD8+ T cells from PBMCs. The receptors were gathered from a human donor in good health.

V and J are TRBV27 and TRBJ1-5; tentatively, D is TRBD1 (5 bases). This CDR3 comprises 15 residues. The germline V gene encodes CDR1 MNHEY and CDR2 SMNVEV (reference sequence). The ends were cut back, 4 bases at V and 2 bases at J, with 12 bases in the middle. CDR3 protein: CASSSLGGGNQPQHF. CDR3 sequence (DNA): TGTGCCAGCAGTTCCCTGGGGGGTGGCAATCAGCCCCAGCATTTT.

The chain has TRBV19 and TRBJ2-1; 12 bases match TRBD2. The junction had 20 bases not matched to a gene; V was cut back by 4 bases and J by 7 bases. Germline V lookup: CDR1 LNHDA, CDR2 SQIVND (reference sequence). CDR3 length: 20 residues. The CDR3 DNA sequence: TGTGCCAGTAGTACGAAGGACGGAGGACTAGCGGGACTCGGCAATAATGAGCAGTTCTTC. This codes for CASSTKDGGLAGLGNNEQFF.

CDR3 DNA sequence: TGTGCCAGCAGCTACGATGTTTCACGGTCGACTCCCGGGGAGCAGTTCTTC. It codes for CASSYDVSRSTPGEQFF. The V call is TRBV5-4, the J call TRBJ2-1, with no clear D. Trimming removed 3 bases at V and 10 bases at J, with 26 bases between. The length of the CDR3 is 17 residues. Per the germline V gene, CDR1 is SGHNT and CDR2 is YYREEE (reference sequence).

The genes are TRBV7-8 and TRBJ2-5, with a possible D match to TRBD1 (5 bases). V dropped 5 bases and J dropped 2 bases, with 12 bases sitting between them. Germline-derived CDR1 and CDR2 are SGHVS and FQNEAQ. The CDR3 sequence is 14 residues long. CDR3 sequence (DNA): TGTGCCAGCAGCCTGGGGCTGTCACAAGAGACCCAGTACTTC. This translates into CASSLGLSQETQYF.

The chain carries TRBV27 and TRBJ2-3; the D gene is possibly TRBD2 (6 bases). CDR3 size: 15 residues. Deletions cut 3 bases from V and 4 bases from J, with 14 bases between. Germline assignment: CDR1 MNHEY and CDR2 SMNVEV (reference sequence). This chain's CDR3 is CASSFLGGHSDTQYF. As DNA, the CDR3 is TGTGCCAGCAGTTTCTTGGGGGGTCATTCAGATACGCAGTATTTT.

The chain recombines TRBV9 with TRBJ2-2, with 9 bases that match TRBD2. This CDR3 contains 20 residues. J lost 5 bases, V lost 4 bases, and 21 bases had no gene match. The germline V gene encodes CDR1 SGDLS and CDR2 YYNGEE. CDR3 DNA: TGTGCCAGCAGCTCCCCCGGATGGTTTGCGGGAGGGCCTCGGACCGGGGAGCTGTTTTTT. Translating it yields CASSSPGWFAGGPRTGELFF.

Only one count was recorded for this clonotype. The chain recombines TRBV27 with TRBJ2-2; a possible D gene is TRBD1 (5 bases). V was trimmed by 3 bases and J by 9 bases, leaving 14 bases between them. Germline assignment: CDR1 MNHEY and CDR2 SMNVEV (reference sequence). This CDR3 has 14 residues. CDR3 protein: CASSFSAGPRELFF. The CDR3 bases are TGTGCCAGCAGTTTTTCGGCAGGGCCGAGGGAGCTGTTTTTT.

The DNA of the CDR3 is TGTGCCAGCAGTCTCGGACTAGCTGCAACCTACGAGCAGTACGTC. Translating it yields CASSLGLAATYEQYV. The chain combines TRBV28 with TRBJ2-7, with 8 bases fitting TRBD2. V shed 5 bases and J 2 bases; nucleotides not matched to a gene: 8. Per the germline V gene, CDR1 is MDHEN and CDR2 is SYDVKM. The CDR3 has 15 residues.

With respect to this clonotype: This likely comes from a read error, as the CDR3 has no conserved phenylalanine or tryptophan at its end. The CDR3 sequence: CSARESWASGNTGELFL. The CDR3, as DNA: TGCAGTGCTAGAGAAAGTTGGGCTAGCGGCAACACCGGGGAGCTGTTTCTT. The chain recombines TRBV20-1 with TRBJ2-2, with 7 bases aligning to TRBD2. Germline assignment: CDR1 DFQATT and CDR2 SNEGSKA (reference sequence). The CDR3 is 17 residues long. The V and J ends lost 0 bases and 2 bases, in that order; junction bases with no gene match: 9.

The CDR3 DNA is TGTGCCAGCAGCGTTCGACTAGCAAACACAGATACGCAGTATTTT. Its protein is CASSVRLANTDTQYF. V and J are TRBV6-4 and TRBJ2-3; TRBD2 aligns across 7 bases. The V gene end was trimmed by 6 bases and the J gene end by 2 bases; junction bases not matched to a gene: 8. CDR1 and CDR2 (germline): MRHNA, SNTAGT. The CDR3 consists of 15 residues.

V is TRBV27 and J is TRBJ2-5, with D tentatively TRBD1 (6 bases). CDR1 MNHEY and CDR2 SMNVEV come from the germline V gene (reference sequence). Trimming left V 5 bases short and J 5 bases short, with 24 bases between. CDR3 length: 17 amino acids. CDR3 DNA sequence: TGTGCCAGCAGTGCATACACCGATCAGCCTAGGGGGGAGACCCAGTACTTC. This codes for CASSAYTDQPRGETQYF.

V is TRBV11-3 and J is TRBJ2-3; perhaps TRBD2 as D (7 bases). This CDR3 has 16 amino acids. V was pared by 0 bases and J by 1 base, with 11 bases between. Germline CDR1 SGHNT, CDR2 YENEEA. The CDR3 nucleotides read TGTGCCAGCAGCTTAGATCGGGGGGCTCGCACAGATACGCAGTATTTT. It codes for CASSLDRGARTDTQYF.

The genes are TRBV7-9 and TRBJ2-3; 10 bases are a match to TRBD1. J lost 4 bases, V lost 7 bases, and 11 bases had no gene match. CDR3 length: 16 residues. In germline, CDR1 is SEHNR, CDR2 FQNEAQ (reference sequence). The CDR3 here is CASTLGTGESADTQYF. Here the CDR3 DNA reads TGTGCCAGCACCCTCGGGACAGGGGAATCGGCAGATACGCAGTATTTT.

The chain uses TRBV7-9 and TRBJ2-1; TRBD2 matches at 7 bases. This CDR3 has 14 amino acids. Germline V gene data show CDR1 as SEHNR and CDR2 as FQNEAQ (reference sequence). The V gene end was trimmed by 4 bases and the J gene end by 9 bases; junction bases not matched to a gene: 9. CDR3 region: CASSSRDRGVEQFF. The CDR3 DNA is TGTGCCAGCAGCTCCCGGGATCGGGGGGTTGAGCAGTTCTTC.

V gene TRBV4-3 combines with J gene TRBJ2-2; TRBD2 agrees at 8 bases. The CDR3 is 18 amino acids. V dropped 0 bases and J dropped 5; count of bases not matched to a gene: 11. CDR1 is LGHNA, CDR2 YSLEER, per germline. The CDR3 spells CASSQDGPAGEGTGELFF. For the CDR3, the DNA is TGCGCCAGCAGCCAAGATGGGCCAGCGGGAGAGGGGACCGGGGAGCTGTTTTTT.

This chain joins TRBV18 and TRBJ1-2; 7 nucleotides match TRBD1. Trimming took 4 bases from V and 6 from J; bases not matched to a gene: 2. CDR1 is KGHSH, CDR2 LQKENI, per germline. This CDR3 is 12 amino acids long. CDR3 in DNA: TGTGCCAGCTCACGAGGACAGGATGGCTACACCTTC. Protein: CASSRGQDGYTF.

This sequence joins TRBV19 and TRBJ2-2; perhaps TRBD1 as D (6 bases). Germline loops: CDR1 LNHDA, CDR2 SQIVND (reference sequence). CDR3 length equals 15 residues. The V end was cut by 6 bases, the J end by 2 bases, with 13 bases between. CDR3 protein: CASSNRDINTGELFF. CDR3 sequence (DNA): TGTGCCAGTAGCAACCGGGACATCAACACCGGGGAGCTGTTTTTT. The entire variable domain, with the rest obtained from reference TRBV19 and TRBJ2-2, is as follows: DGGITQSPKYLFRKEGQNVTLSCEQNLNHDAMYWYRQDPGQGLRLIYYSQIVNDFQKGDIAEGYSVSREKKESFPLTVTSAQKNPTAFYLCASSNRDINTGELFFGEGSRLTVL.

This sequence joins TRBV19 and TRBJ2-1; 7 bases fit TRBD2. V dropped 1 base and J dropped 6; count of bases not matched to a gene: 3. The CDR3 consists of 14 residues. Germline V CDR1 and CDR2: LNHDA, SQIVND (reference sequence). CDR3 loop: CASSIGGRPNEQFF. Written as DNA, the CDR3 is TGTGCCAGTAGTATAGGCGGGAGACCCAATGAGCAGTTCTTC. Using reference TRBV19 and TRBJ2-1 for the parts outside the CDR3, the full variable domain is DGGITQSPKYLFRKEGQNVTLSCEQNLNHDAMYWYRQDPGQGLRLIYYSQIVNDFQKGDIAEGYSVSREKKESFPLTVTSAQKNPTAFYLCASSIGGRPNEQFFGPGTRLTVL.

The chain carries TRBV5-1 and TRBJ2-3; possibly TRBD1 for D (6 bases). The germline V gene encodes CDR1 SGHRS and CDR2 YFSETQ. CDR3 size: 16 residues. Trimming took off 0 bases at V and 1 base at J, with 12 bases between the two ends. CDR3 amino acids: CASSLGVTGGTDTQYF. CDR3 DNA sequence: TGCGCCAGCAGCTTGGGGGTGACAGGCGGCACAGATACGCAGTATTTT.

This clonotype was recorded only once. This chain connects TRBV20-1 to TRBJ2-1, with 11 positions matching TRBD2. The CDR3 is 16 amino acids. Looked up from germline, CDR1 is DFQATT and CDR2 is SNEGSKA (reference sequence). The trim removed 0 bases at V and 7 bases at J, leaving 8 bases unmatched. The CDR3 protein is CSARDFGTSGLNEQFF. CDR3 sequence (DNA): TGCAGTGCTAGAGATTTCGGGACTAGCGGATTAAATGAGCAGTTCTTC.

The V and J genes are TRBV7-2 and TRBJ2-2; D is unresolved. Germline V gene sequence: CDR1 SGHTA, CDR2 FQGNSA. The V end was cut by 4 bases, the J end by 2 bases, with 5 bases between. The CDR3 is 13 residues long. CDR3 protein: CASSYRNTGELFF. CDR3 DNA sequence: TGTGCCAGCAGCTACCGAAACACCGGGGAGCTGTTTTTT. Drawing the rest from reference TRBV7-2 and TRBJ2-2, the complete variable domain is GAGVSQSPSNKVTEKGKDVELRCDPISGHTALYWYRQSLGQGLEFLIYFQGNSAPDKSGLPSDRFSAERTGGSVSTLTIQRTQQEDSAVYLCASSYRNTGELFFGEGSRLTVL.

This chain uses TRBV11-3 with TRBJ2-7; D might be TRBD1 or TRBD2, each matching 5 bases. The germline CDR1 and CDR2 sequences are SGHNT and YENEEA. This CDR3 has 14 amino acids. Trimming removed 2 bases from V and 4 bases from J, with 12 bases in between. The CDR3 coding sequence is TGTGCCAGCAGCTTACGAGGGGCTGGTTACGAGCAGTACGTC. Translation: CASSLRGAGYEQYV.

J is TRBJ2-7 and V is TRBV20-1; 16 positions match TRBD2. From germline, CDR1 is DFQATT and CDR2 SNEGSKA (reference sequence). V lost 5 bases, J lost 4 bases, and 14 bases stayed unmatched. The CDR3 has 18 residues. CDR3 residues: CSARTTGLAGGPWYEQYF. The CDR3, as DNA: TGCAGTGCTCGGACGACGGGACTAGCGGGAGGGCCGTGGTACGAGCAGTACTTC.

This sequence joins TRBV7-9 and TRBJ2-7, with D uncertain. Germline V gene sequence: CDR1 SEHNR, CDR2 FQNEAQ (reference sequence). V gave up 4 bases and J gave up 5 bases, with 12 bases separating them. CDR3 length: 13 residues. The CDR3 loop reads CASSSLVEHEQYV. In nucleotides, the CDR3 is TGTGCCAGCAGCTCCCTGGTCGAACACGAGCAGTACGTC.

V is TRBV7-6 and J is TRBJ2-6; D is unclear. The V end was cut by 6 bases, the J end by 4 bases, with 13 bases between. This CDR3 has 15 amino acids. In germline, CDR1 is SGHVS, CDR2 FNYEAQ. The CDR3 sequence: CASSSRATGANVLTF. The CDR3 nucleotides read TGTGCCAGCAGTTCCCGCGCCACCGGGGCCAACGTCCTGACTTTC.

The gene calls are TRBV4-3 and TRBJ2-2; D gene uncertain. The CDR3 loop spans 14 amino acids. Germline V CDR1 and CDR2: LGHNA, YSLEER. Between the trimmed V and J ends, which lost 3 bases and 6 bases, there was a span of 11 bases. As DNA, the CDR3 is TGCGCCAGCAGCCAGGGTTTAGGGTCCGGGGAGCTGTTTTTT. It specifies CASSQGLGSGELFF.

The V gene is TRBV5-6, the J gene TRBJ2-7, with D perhaps TRBD2 (5 bases). CDR3 length: 17 amino acids. Trimming removed 2 bases at V and 1 base at J, with 19 bases between. CDR1 is SGHDT and CDR2 is YYEEEE in the germline V gene. Written as DNA, the CDR3 is TGTGCCAGCAGCTTTTTCTCAGCGGAGAGAAGTTCCTACGAGCAGTACTTC. Protein: CASSFFSAERSSYEQYF.

The chain carries TRBV7-9 and TRBJ1-4; D is uncertain. Trimming removed 1 base from V and 1 base from J, with 7 bases in between. The CDR3 is 15 amino acids. The germline V gene encodes CDR1 SEHNR and CDR2 FQNEAQ (reference sequence). The DNA of the CDR3 is TGTGCCAGCAGCTTAGGGCGGGGAACTAATGAAAAACTGTTTTTT. Its protein product is CASSLGRGTNEKLFF.

The V call is TRBV19, the J call TRBJ2-1; 9 bases line up with TRBD2. Losses at the gene ends were 8 bases for V and 4 bases for J; bases not matched to a gene: 9. Germline-derived CDR1 and CDR2 are LNHDA and SQIVND (reference sequence). The CDR3 consists of 15 residues. CDR3 protein: CASCPYAGGYNEQFF. For the CDR3, the DNA is TGTGCCAGTTGTCCTTACGCGGGAGGGTACAATGAGCAGTTCTTC.